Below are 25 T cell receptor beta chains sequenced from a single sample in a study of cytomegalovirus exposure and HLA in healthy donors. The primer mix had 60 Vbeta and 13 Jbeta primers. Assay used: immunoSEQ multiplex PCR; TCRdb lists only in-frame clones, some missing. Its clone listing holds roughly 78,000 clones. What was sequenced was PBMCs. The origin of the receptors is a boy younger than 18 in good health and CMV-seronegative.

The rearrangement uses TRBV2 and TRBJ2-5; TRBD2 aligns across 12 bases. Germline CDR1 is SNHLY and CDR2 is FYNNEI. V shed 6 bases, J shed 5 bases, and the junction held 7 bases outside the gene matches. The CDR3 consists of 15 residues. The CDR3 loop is CASSETSGRIETQYF. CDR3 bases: TGTGCCAGCAGCGAGACTAGCGGGAGAATTGAGACCCAGTACTTC.

This chain's CDR3 is CAWSAHPVGVISGNTIYF. Here the CDR3 DNA reads TGTGCCTGGAGTGCCCACCCGGTAGGGGTAATATCTGGAAACACCATATATTTT. The V call is TRBV30, the J call TRBJ1-3, with D tentatively TRBD1 (5 bases). Between the trimmed V and J ends, which lost 1 base and 1 base, there was a span of 20 bases. CDR1 GTSNPN and CDR2 SVGIG come from the germline V gene (reference sequence). The CDR3 loop spans 18 amino acids. The whole variable domain, remainder taken from reference TRBV30 and TRBJ1-3, is SQTIHQWPATLVQPVGSPLSLECTVEGTSNPNLYWYRQAAGRGLQLLFYSVGIGQISSEVPQNLSASRPQDRQFILSSKKLLLSDSGFYLCAWSAHPVGVISGNTIYFGEGSWLTVV.

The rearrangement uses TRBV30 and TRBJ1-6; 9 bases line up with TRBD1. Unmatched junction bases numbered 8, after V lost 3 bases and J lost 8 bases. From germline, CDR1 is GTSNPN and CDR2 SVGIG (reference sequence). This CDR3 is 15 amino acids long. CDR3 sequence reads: CAWSAQGQGDSPLHF. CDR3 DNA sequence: TGTGCCTGGAGCGCCCAGGGACAGGGCGATTCACCCCTCCACTTT.

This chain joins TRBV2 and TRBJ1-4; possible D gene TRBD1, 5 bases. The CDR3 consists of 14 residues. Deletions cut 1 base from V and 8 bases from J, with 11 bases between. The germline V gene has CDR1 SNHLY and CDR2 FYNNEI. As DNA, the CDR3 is TGTGCCAGCAGTGAAGGTCAGGGCTGGGAAAAACTGTTTTTT. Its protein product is CASSEGQGWEKLFF.

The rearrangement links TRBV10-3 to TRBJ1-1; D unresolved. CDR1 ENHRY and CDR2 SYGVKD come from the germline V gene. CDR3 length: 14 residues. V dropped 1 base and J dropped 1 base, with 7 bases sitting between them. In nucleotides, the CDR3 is TGTGCCATCAGTGAGTACTCAAAGAACACTGAAGCTTTCTTT. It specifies CAISEYSKNTEAFF.

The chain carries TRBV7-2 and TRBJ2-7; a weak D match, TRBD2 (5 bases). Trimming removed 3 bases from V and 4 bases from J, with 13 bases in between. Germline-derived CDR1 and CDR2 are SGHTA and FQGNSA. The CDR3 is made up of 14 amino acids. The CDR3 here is CASSFYEGVYEQYF. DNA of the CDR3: TGTGCCAGCAGCTTCTATGAGGGAGTTTACGAGCAGTACTTC.

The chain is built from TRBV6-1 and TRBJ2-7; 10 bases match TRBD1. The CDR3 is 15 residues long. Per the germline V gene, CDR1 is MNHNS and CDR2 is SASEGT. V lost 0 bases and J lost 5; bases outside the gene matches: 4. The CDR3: CASSEAGGQGNEQYF. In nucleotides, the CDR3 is TGTGCCAGCAGTGAAGCGGGGGGACAGGGGAACGAGCAGTACTTC.

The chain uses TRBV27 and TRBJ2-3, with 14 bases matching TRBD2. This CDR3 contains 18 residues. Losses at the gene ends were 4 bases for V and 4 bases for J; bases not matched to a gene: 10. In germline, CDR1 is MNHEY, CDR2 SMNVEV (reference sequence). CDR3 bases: TGTGCCAGCAGTTCCCGGAGACCGGGACTAGCGGGAGCAGATACGCAGTATTTT. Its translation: CASSSRRPGLAGADTQYF.

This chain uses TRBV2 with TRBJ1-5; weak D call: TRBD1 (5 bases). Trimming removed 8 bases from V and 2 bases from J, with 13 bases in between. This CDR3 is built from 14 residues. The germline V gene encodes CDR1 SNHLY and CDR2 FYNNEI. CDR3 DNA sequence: TGTGCCAGCGGGGGGGAGAAGGGCAATCAGCCCCAGCATTTT. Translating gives CASGGEKGNQPQHF.

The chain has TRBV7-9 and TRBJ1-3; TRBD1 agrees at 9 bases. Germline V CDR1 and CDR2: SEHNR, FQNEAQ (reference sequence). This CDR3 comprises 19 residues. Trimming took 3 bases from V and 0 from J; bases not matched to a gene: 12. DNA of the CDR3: TGTGCCAGCAGCTTGGGGACAGGGACTCGAGGGGGCTCTGGAAACACCATATATTTT. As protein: CASSLGTGTRGGSGNTIYF. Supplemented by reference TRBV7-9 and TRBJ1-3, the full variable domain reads DTGVSQNPRHKITKRGQNVTFRCDPISEHNRLYWYRQTLGQGPEFLTYFQNEAQLEKSRLLSDRFSAERPKGSFSTLEIQRTEQGDSAMYLCASSLGTGTRGGSGNTIYFGEGSWLTVV.

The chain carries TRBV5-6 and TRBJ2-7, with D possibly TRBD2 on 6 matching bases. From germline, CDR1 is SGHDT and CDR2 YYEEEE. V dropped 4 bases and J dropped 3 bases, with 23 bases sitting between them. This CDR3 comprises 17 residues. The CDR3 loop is CASSPYTGGEGGYEQYF. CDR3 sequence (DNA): TGTGCCAGCAGCCCATACACTGGAGGGGAAGGAGGCTACGAGCAGTACTTC. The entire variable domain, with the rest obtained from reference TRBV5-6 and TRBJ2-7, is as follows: DAGVTQSPTHLIKTRGQQVTLRCSPKSGHDTVSWYQQALGQGPQFIFQYYEEEERQRGNFPDRFSGHQFPNYSSELNVNALLLGDSALYLCASSPYTGGEGGYEQYFGPGTRLTVT.

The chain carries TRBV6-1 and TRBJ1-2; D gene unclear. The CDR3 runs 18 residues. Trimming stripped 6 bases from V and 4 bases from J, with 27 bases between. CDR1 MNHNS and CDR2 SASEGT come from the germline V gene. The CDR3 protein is CASSELYVRERVAYGYTF. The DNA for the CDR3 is TGTGCCAGCAGCGAACTGTATGTAAGGGAGAGGGTCGCCTATGGCTACACCTTC.

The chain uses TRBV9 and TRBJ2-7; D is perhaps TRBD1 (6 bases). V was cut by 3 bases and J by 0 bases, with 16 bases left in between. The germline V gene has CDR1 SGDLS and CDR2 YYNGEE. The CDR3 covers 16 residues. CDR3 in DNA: TGTGCCAGCAGCGCCGAAGACGGGACAACCTCCTACGAGCAGTACTTC. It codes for CASSAEDGTTSYEQYF.

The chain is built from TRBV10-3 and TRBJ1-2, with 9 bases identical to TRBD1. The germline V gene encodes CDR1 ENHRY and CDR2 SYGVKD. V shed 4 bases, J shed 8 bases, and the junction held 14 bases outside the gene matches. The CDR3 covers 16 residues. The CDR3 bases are TGTGCCATCAGTGGTTCTCGGGGGCACAGGGGGCACGGCTACACCTTC. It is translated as CAISGSRGHRGHGYTF.

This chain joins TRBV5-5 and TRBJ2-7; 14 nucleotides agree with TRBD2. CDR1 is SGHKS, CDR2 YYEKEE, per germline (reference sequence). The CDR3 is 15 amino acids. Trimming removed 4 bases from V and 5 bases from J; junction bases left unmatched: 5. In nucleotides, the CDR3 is TGTGCCAGCAGCCCCGGGACTAGCGGGGGTCACGAGCAGTACTTC. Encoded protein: CASSPGTSGGHEQYF.

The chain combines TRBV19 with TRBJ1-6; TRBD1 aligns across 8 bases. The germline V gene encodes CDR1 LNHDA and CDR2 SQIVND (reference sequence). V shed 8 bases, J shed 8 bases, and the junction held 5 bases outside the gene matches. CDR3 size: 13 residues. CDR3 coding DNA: TGTGCCAGTCGTCCAGGGGGCCATTCACCCCTCCACTTT. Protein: CASRPGGHSPLHF.

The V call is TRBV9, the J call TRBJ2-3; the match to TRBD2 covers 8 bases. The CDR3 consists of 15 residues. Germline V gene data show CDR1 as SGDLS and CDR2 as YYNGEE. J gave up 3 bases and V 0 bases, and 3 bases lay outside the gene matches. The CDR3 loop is CASSVAGGPTDTQYF. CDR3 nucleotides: TGTGCCAGCAGCGTAGCGGGAGGGCCGACAGATACGCAGTATTTT.

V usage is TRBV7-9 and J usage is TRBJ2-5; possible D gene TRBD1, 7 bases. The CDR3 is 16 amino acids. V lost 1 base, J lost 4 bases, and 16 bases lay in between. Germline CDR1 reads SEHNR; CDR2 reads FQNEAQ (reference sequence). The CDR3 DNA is TGTGCCAGCAGCTTAGTGGCAGGACAGGAGGGAGAGACCCAGTACTTC. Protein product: CASSLVAGQEGETQYF. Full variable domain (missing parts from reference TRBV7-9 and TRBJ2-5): DTGVSQNPRHKITKRGQNVTFRCDPISEHNRLYWYRQTLGQGPEFLTYFQNEAQLEKSRLLSDRFSAERPKGSFSTLEIQRTEQGDSAMYLCASSLVAGQEGETQYFGPGTRLLVL.

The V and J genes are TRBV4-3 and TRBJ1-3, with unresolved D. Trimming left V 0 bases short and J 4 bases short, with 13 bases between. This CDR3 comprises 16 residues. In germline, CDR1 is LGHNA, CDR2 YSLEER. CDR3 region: CASSQDRSRGGNTIYF. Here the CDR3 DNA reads TGCGCCAGCAGCCAAGATCGTTCACGGGGAGGAAACACCATATATTTT.

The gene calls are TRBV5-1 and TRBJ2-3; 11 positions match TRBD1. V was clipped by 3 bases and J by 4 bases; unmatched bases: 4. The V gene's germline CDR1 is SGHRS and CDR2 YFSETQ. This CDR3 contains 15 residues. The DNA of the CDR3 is TGCGCCAGCAGCTCTACGGGACAGGGGGCAGATACGCAGTATTTT. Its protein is CASSSTGQGADTQYF.

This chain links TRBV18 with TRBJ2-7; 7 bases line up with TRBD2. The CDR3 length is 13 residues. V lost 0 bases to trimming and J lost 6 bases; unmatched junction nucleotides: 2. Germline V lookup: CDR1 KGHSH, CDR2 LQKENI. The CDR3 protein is CASSPPPGGEQYF. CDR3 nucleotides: TGTGCCAGCTCACCACCTCCGGGGGGCGAGCAGTACTTC.

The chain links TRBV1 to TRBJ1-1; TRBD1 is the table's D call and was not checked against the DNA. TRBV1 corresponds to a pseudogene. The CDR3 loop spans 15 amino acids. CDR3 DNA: TGCACCAGCAGCCAGTCCTGGACAGGACGCTCAGAAGCTTTCTTT. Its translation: CTSSQSWTGRSEAFF.

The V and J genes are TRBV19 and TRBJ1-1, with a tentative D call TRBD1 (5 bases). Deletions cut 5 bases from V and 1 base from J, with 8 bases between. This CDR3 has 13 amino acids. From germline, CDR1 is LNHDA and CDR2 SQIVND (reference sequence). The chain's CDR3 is CASSPQGNTEAFF. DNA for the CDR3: TGTGCCAGTAGTCCGCAGGGGAACACTGAAGCTTTCTTT.

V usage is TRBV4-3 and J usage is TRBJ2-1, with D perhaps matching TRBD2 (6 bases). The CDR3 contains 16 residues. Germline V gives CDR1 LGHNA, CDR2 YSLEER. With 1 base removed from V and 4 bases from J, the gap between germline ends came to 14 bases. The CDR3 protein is CASSQGQSGRYNEQFF. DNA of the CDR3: TGCGCCAGCAGCCAAGGGCAAAGTGGGAGGTACAATGAGCAGTTCTTC.

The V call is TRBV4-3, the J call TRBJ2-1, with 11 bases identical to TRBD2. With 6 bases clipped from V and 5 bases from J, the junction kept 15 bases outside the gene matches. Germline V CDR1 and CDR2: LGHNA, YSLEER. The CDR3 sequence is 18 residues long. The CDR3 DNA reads TGCGCCAGCAGTCTTACATGGCTAGCGGGAGGCCCGGACAATGAGCAGTTCTTC. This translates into CASSLTWLAGGPDNEQFF.